These 2 T cell receptor beta chains were sequenced from one sample in a study of blood T cell repertoires in COVID-19. The assay was immunoSEQ multiplex PCR, and TCRdb's table has in-frame clones only and misses some. The sample contains around 72,000 clones, about nine tenths of which appear only once. Sequencing input: peripheral blood. The origin of the receptors is a human donor with active COVID-19. The donor label of this sample is uncertain.

This sequence joins TRBV4-2 and TRBJ2-1; 9 bases are shared with TRBD2. CDR1 is LGHNA and CDR2 is YNFKEQ in the germline V gene. Trimming removed 0 bases from V and 6 bases from J; junction bases left unmatched: 15. The CDR3 is 19 residues long. The CDR3, as DNA: TGTGCCAGCAGCCAAGATAGCGGGAGTAGCGGGAGAAGGAGCAATGAGCAGTTCTTC. Its translation: CASSQDSGSSGRRSNEQFF.

V is TRBV6-5 and J is TRBJ2-6; no definite D call. V was pared by 0 bases and J by 0 bases, with 6 bases between. The CDR3 sequence is 16 residues long. Germline V gene data show CDR1 as MNHEY and CDR2 as SVGAGI. The CDR3 sequence is CASSYSKSSGANVLTF. Written as DNA, the CDR3 is TGTGCCAGCAGTTACTCGAAGAGCTCTGGGGCCAACGTCCTGACTTTC.